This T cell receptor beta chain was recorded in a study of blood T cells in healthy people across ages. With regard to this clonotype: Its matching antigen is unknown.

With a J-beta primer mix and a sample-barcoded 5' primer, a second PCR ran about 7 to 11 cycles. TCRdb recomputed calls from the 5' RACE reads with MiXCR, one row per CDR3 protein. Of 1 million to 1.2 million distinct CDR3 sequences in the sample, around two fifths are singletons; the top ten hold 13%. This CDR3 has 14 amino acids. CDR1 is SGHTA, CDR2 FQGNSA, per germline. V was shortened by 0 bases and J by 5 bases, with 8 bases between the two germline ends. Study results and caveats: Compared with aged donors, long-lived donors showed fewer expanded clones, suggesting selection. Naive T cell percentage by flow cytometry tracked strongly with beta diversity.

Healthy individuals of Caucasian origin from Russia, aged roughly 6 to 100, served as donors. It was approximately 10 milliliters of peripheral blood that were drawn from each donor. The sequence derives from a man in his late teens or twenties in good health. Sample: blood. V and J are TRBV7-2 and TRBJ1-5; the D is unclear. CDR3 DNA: TGTGCCAGCAGCTTAGCAGGGCGGTATCAGCCCCAGCATTTT. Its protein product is CASSLAGRYQPQHF.